This entry is about one T cell receptor beta chain. This clonotype was recorded a few times. Its antigen is still unknown. No much larger clone exists at a distance of one base, and base qualities are not known. The record originates from a study of T cells in Graves' hyperthyroidism and ophthalmopathy (dated by TCRdb to the late 2010s). Background on the whole study: Peripheral blood was sampled at the time of initial diagnosis, prior to any treatment. To identify TCR V-J signatures that set the groups apart, the researchers used a discovery cohort of 100 or so patients, made up of roughly 45 with Graves' ophthalmopathy and 57 with stable Graves' hyperthyroidism. Prospective prediction of ophthalmopathy was tested in an independent validation cohort consisting of some 18 hyperthyroidism patients and some 16 patients who later progressed to ophthalmopathy. The roughly 91 discovery patients were randomly divided into training and test sets at a 7:3 ratio. In about 6 Graves' hyperthyroidism patients, the study also compared T-cell repertoires from thyroid tissue with T-cell repertoires from blood. After sampling, hyperthyroidism patients received methimazole starting at 30 mg daily, and ophthalmopathy patients received high-dose intravenous methylprednisolone. The paper reports TCR Vbeta CDR3 sequencing of approximately 140 peripheral blood samples: approximately 43 ophthalmopathy, fewer than 80 hyperthyroidism and about 17 progressor patients. The study at large found these results: Sample size was not statistically predetermined, and investigators were not blinded to group allocation. A 13 V-J signature model separated ophthalmopathy from stable hyperthyroidism, with approximately 86% sensitivity and approximately 81% specificity in cross-validation and 80%/75% in testing. In validation, the model predicted progression to ophthalmopathy a median of 6.5 months before onset, with 65% to 71% sensitivity and roughly 73% specificity. Most expanded thyroid clonotypes (frequency above 0.001) were also found in blood, which suggests that blood repertoires may mirror thyroid immune responses.

Graves' hyperthyroidism was defined as stable when no progression to ophthalmopathy occurred over 18 months of follow-up. Hyperthyroidism patients were newly diagnosed, with disease duration under 2 months, and aged 18 to 65 years. The study excluded patients with uncontrolled infections, other autoimmune diseases, pregnancy or lactation. Clinical symptoms, serum thyroxine and TRAb, thyroid ultrasound, and orbital computed tomography formed the basis for the diagnoses. PBMCs were separated from 7.5 to 10 ml of fresh peripheral blood using Ficoll-Paque density gradient centrifugation. Trizol reagent was used to extract total RNA, and RNA quality was then checked on an Agilent 2100 Bioanalyzer. V sheds 5 bases and J sheds 6 bases, leaving 14 bases between their ends. The cysteine opens and the phenylalanine closes a CDR3 of 13 amino acids. Only the CDR3 DNA stays, 39 bases, in frame from base 1. In the germline V gene (reference sequence), CDR1 corresponds to DFQATT and CDR2 to SNEGSKA.

Amplification of TCR beta CDR3 regions was carried out from RNA transcripts. For the first round of RT-PCR on the TCR CDR3, the HTBI primer set was used together with the Qiagen OneStep RT-PCR kit. The libraries were constructed in a second round of multiplex PCR and then size-selected and purified. Paired-end sequencing of the libraries was performed with 100 bp reads on an Illumina HiSeq2000. The paper's data handling went like this. Raw data were processed with SOAPnuke, discarding reads with adapters, uncalled bases, mean Phred below 15, or no exact constant-primer or identifier match. High-quality paired reads were merged with COPE v1.2.5, and unique nucleotide sequences were defined as clonotypes. Clonotypes were aligned to IMGT TRBV, TRBD and TRBJ reference segments using MiTCR v1.1. The analysis included only V-J combinations with a frequency above 0.0001, which together covered approximately 99% of the repertoires. The TCS score was defined as the ratio of F50 (clonal expansion) to E x V (chaos), calculated using BLOSUM62-based TCRdist between CDR3 peptides within each V-J. Welch's t-statistics and random forest reduced some 510 V-J features to roughly 13, which were used in a naive Bayes classifier (R e1071). TCRdb reprocessed the public reads (quality trimming at Q25 with fastp, clone calling with MiXCR) and kept in-frame beta chains. Entries are consolidated by CDR3 protein sequence, retaining the most common genes and DNA. For this entry, the V and J calls and clone size follow TCRdb and not the study's own pipeline. The sample yields about 400,000 distinct CDR3 sequences; under 15% were counted once. The ten most abundant clones make up about 33% of the sample.

The source is a woman between 25 and 40 years old with Graves' hyperthyroidism. Recombination connected TRBV20-1 to TRBJ1-5, and the D gene may be TRBD1, 6 bases matching. The sample was blood. CDR3 sequence: CSALTGHGQPQHF. At the DNA level, the sequence is TGCAGTGCTCTTACAGGGCATGGTCAGCCCCAGCATTTT.